This T cell receptor beta chain appears in the sequencing data of a study of Ad26.COV2.S vaccination and SARS-CoV-2 variants. In the study overall: The authors gave Ad26.COV2.S intramuscularly, either once or twice 56 days apart.

As to treatment: roughly 18 received Ad26.COV2.S at low or high dose, single or two shots; about 5 received placebo; per-sample allocation not given. Sampling occurred on day 63 after the first vaccine or placebo injection. Concerning this clone itself: Its antigen is still unknown.

Data came from immunoSEQ multiplex PCR; TCRdb stores just in-frame clones and leaves some out. Counted here are hundreds of thousands of clones, about nine tenths occurring once; the ten biggest clones make up roughly 3.2%. Study-level findings and limits: People who got the vaccine or the placebo had similar non-spike TCR breadth. The breadth of spike-specific CD8+ and CD4+ T cell responses after vaccination was reportedly substantial. Among vaccine recipients, spike-specific TCR breadth exceeded that of placebo recipients.

The CDR3 totals 14 residues. Trimming removed 4 bases at V and 3 bases at J, with 10 bases between. CDR1 is SGHTA and CDR2 is FQGNSA in the germline V gene. Sequences were derived from peripheral blood, sampled in a trial of Ad26.COV2.S vaccine versus placebo. The chain joins TRBV7-2 to TRBJ1-5; no firm D call. The origin of this receptor is a person aged 18-60 years who received the Ad26.COV2.S COVID-19 vaccine or a placebo. The CDR3 coding sequence is TGTGCCAGCAGCTCGACGGTTATCAATCAGCCCCAGCATTTT. Protein product: CASSSTVINQPQHF.